Here is one T cell receptor beta chain with its context. Its antigen remains unidentified. The sample comes from a study of cytomegalovirus exposure and HLA in healthy donors. Study information: Around 190 million T cells yielded 117 million unique TCR beta sequences, as an earlier analysis found. Broader study findings: A list of around 150 TCR beta chains associated with cytomegalovirus was given. Association with HLA alleles at 0.05 false discovery rate was found for 16,951 TCR beta sequences in a later analysis.

Primers included in the PCR were 60 Vbeta and 13 Jbeta primers. The method was immunoSEQ multiplex PCR; TCRdb's version includes in-frame clones alone and lacks a portion of them. The sample is made up of some 75,000 clones, and the top ten hold roughly 7.4% of it. The sequence derives from a female donor in good health and CMV-seropositive. The sequencing sample was made of PBMCs.

Written as DNA, the CDR3 is TGTGCCAGCAGCTTGGCCATCCCAGATACGCAGTATTTT. This gives the protein CASSLAIPDTQYF. This chain uses TRBV5-6 with TRBJ2-3; D not certain. CDR1 and CDR2 (germline): SGHDT, YYEEEE. With 0 bases removed from V and 4 bases from J, the gap between germline ends came to 6 bases. The CDR3 length is 13 residues.